This note documents a single T cell receptor (beta chain) sequence. Its target is unknown. Clones were sequenced by immunoSEQ multiplex PCR, and TCRdb holds only the in-frame ones, with some missing. The repertoire has around 12,000 clones, over 80% of them found once; the top ten carry around 15%. This record belongs to a study of OX40 agonist ivuxolimab in advanced cancers. Looking at the study overall: Participants could have had prior anti-PD-1, anti-PD-L1 or anti-CTLA-4 therapy, and around 40% had some.

Findings of the study overall: Averaging showed that CD8+ T cells had more expanded clones than CD4+ did.

Trimming took off 5 bases at V and 5 bases at J, with 6 bases between the two ends. Germline CDR1 and CDR2: SEHNR and FQNEAQ (reference sequence). The CDR3 length is 12 residues. The chain carries TRBV7-9 and TRBJ1-4; D is unclear. The sequences come from CD4+ or CD8+ T cells sorted from blood, collected in a trial of the OX40 agonist ivuxolimab. The origin of this receptor is an adult with an advanced solid tumor such as melanoma, head and neck, liver or kidney cancer. The CDR3 protein is CASSPSNEKLFF. Here the CDR3 DNA reads TGTGCCAGCAGCCCCTCGAATGAAAAACTGTTTTTT.